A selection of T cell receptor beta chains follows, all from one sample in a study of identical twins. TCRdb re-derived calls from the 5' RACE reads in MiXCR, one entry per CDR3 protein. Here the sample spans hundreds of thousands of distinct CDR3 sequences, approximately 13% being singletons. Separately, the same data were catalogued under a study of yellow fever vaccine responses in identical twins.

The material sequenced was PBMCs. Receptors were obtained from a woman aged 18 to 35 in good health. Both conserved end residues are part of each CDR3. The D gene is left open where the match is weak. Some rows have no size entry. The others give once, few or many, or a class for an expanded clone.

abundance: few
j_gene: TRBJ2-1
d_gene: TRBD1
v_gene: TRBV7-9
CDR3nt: TGTGCCAGCAGCTCGGACAGGCGAAAGAATGAGCAGTTCTTC
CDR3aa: CASSSDRRKNEQFF

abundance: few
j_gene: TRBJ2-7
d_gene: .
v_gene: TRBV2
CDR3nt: TGTGCCAGCAGTGAACCCGGACTCCTCGAGGAGCAGTACTTC
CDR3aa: CASSEPGLLEEQYF

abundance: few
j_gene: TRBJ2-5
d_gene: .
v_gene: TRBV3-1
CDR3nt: TGTGCCAGCAGCCACCAGGTGCTGGGTTGGCGAAAGACCCAGTACTTC
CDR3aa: CASSHQVLGWRKTQYF

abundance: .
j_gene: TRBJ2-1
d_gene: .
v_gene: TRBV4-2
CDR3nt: TGTGCCAGCAGCCAAGAACAAGGGCCCTACAATGAGCAGTTCTTC
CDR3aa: CASSQEQGPYNEQFF

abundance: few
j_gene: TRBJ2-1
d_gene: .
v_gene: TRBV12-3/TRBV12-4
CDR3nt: TGTGCCAGCACCGCCCCCGGGGCCTACAATGAGCAGTTCTTC
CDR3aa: CASTAPGAYNEQFF

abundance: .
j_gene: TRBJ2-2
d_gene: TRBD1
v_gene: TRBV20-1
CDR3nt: TGCAGTGCTTGGGACAGGGAAAATTCCGGGGAGCTGTTTTTT
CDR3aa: CSAWDRENSGELFF

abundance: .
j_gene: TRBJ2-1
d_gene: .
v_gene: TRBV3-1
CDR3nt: TGTGCCAGCAGCACCCGCCCTCTCAATGAGCAGTTCTTC
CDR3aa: CASSTRPLNEQFF

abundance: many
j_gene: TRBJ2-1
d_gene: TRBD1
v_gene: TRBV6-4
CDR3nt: TGTGCCAGCAGTGGGGGACAGCACAATGAGCAGTTCTTC
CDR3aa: CASSGGQHNEQFF

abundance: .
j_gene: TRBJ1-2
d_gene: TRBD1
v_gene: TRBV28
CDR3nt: TGTGCCAGCATTGACAGGGGTCTATATGGCTACACCTTC
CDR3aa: CASIDRGLYGYTF

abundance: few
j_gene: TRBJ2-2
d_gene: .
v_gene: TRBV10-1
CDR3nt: TGCGCCAGCAGTGGGGCGGACACCGGGGAGCTGTTTTTT
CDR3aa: CASSGADTGELFF

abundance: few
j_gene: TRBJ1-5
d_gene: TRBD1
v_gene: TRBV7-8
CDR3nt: TGTGCCAGCAGCTTTGCGTCGGGGGACAGCCAGCATTTT
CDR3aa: CASSFASGDSQHF

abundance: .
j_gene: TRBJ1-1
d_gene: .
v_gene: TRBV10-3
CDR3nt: TGTGCCATCAGTCCCCGAGTCGGAATGAACACTGAAGCTTTCTTT
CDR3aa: CAISPRVGMNTEAFF

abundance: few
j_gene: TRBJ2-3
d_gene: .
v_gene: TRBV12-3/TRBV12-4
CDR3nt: TGTGCCAGCAGTTTGGCGGGGGCCTTTGGTACGCAGTATTTT
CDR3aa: CASSLAGAFGTQYF

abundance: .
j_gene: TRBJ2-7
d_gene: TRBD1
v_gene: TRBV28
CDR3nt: TGTGCCAGCAGCGCTCCGGGACAGGGGGTCTACGAGCAGTACTTC
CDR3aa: CASSAPGQGVYEQYF

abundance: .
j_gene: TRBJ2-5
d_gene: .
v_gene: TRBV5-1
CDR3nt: TGCGCCAGCAGCTTGGGGACTATCTACCAAGAGACCCAGTACTTC
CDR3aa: CASSLGTIYQETQYF

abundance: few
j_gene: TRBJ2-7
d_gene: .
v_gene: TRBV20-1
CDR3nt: TGCAGTGTACACAGGGCCTACGAGCAGTACTTC
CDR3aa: CSVHRAYEQYF

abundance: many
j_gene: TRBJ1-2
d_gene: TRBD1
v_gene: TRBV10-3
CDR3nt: TGTGCCATCTTCCGGGACAGGGGGCTGGAGGGCTACACCTTC
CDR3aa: CAIFRDRGLEGYTF

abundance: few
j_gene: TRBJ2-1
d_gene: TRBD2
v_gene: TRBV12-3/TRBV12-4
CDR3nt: TGTGCCAGCAGAGACGGGAGGGCCACGTACAATGAGCAGTTCTTC
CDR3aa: CASRDGRATYNEQFF

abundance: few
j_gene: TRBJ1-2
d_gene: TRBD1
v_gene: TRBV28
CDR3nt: TGTGCCAGCAGTGCAACAGGGACAGGGATTGGCTACACCTTC
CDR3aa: CASSATGTGIGYTF

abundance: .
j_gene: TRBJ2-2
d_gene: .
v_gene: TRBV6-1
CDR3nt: TGTGCCAGCAGTGACGCCGACGGTGGGGTTCCCGGGGAGCTGTTTTTT
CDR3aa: CASSDADGGVPGELFF

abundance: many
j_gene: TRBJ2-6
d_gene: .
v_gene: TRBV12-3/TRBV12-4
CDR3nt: TGTGCCAGCAGTTTCCCCCCTAGCTCTGGGGCCAACGTCCTGACTTTC
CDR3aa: CASSFPPSSGANVLTF

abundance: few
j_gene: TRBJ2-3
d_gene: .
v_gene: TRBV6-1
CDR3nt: TGTGCCAGCAGTGAAAGAGGGGGGCAGGTGCGCACAGATACGCAGTATTTT
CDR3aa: CASSERGGQVRTDTQYF

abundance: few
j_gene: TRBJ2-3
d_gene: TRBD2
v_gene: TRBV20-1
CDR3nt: TGCAGTGCCAGCGGAGGCTTGACTAGCCCTTCCAACCCAAGATCTACAGATACGCAGTATTTT
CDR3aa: CSASGGLTSPSNPRSTDTQYF

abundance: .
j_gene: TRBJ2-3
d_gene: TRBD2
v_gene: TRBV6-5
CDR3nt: TGTGCCAGCAGTTACCAACTCCCTAGCGGGAGGACAGATACGCAGTATTTT
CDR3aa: CASSYQLPSGRTDTQYF

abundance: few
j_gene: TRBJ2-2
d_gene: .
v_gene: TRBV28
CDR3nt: TGTGCCAGCAGATTACCGGGGAGCACCGGGGAGCTGTTTTTT
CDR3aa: CASRLPGSTGELFF

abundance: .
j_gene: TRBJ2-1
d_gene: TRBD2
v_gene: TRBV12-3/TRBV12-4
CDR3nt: TGTGCCAGCAGCCCACCGGTGGCGGGAGGATTCTCCTACAATGAGCAGTTCTTC
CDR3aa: CASSPPVAGGFSYNEQFF